This TCR beta chain came from a study of CD8 T cells in ankylosing spondylitis. Overall study findings and caveats: A TCR beta motif of under ten highly homologous variants seemed to mark ankylosing spondylitis blood.

MiXCR was run by TCRdb on the 5' RACE reads, yielding one entry per CDR3 protein. Of some 270,000 distinct CDR3 sequences listed, roughly a third were seen once; the top ten hold around 4.5%. CDR1 SGHDT and CDR2 YYEEEE come from the germline V gene. CDR3 size: 12 residues. V was shortened by 7 bases and J by 0 bases, with 7 bases between the two germline ends. A remark on this clonotype: Its antigen is unknown.

Sequencing input: blood, either unsorted or a sorted T cell fraction (not recorded which). The receptor was derived from a male donor with ankylosing spondylitis or in good health (not recorded which). J is TRBJ2-5 and V is TRBV5-6; tentatively, D is TRBD2 (5 bases). The CDR3 protein is CASEGHQETQYF. The CDR3 DNA reads TGTGCCAGCGAGGGCCACCAAGAGACCCAGTACTTC.